This T cell receptor beta chain was found in a study of CD8 T cells in Susac syndrome. Study background: Patients with Susac syndrome were therapy-naive, on corticosteroids, or on intravenous immunoglobulin alone at blood draw.

CD8+ and CD4+ T cells circulating in blood were sequenced for TCR beta. Losses at the gene ends were 4 bases for V and 5 bases for J; bases not matched to a gene: 9. The CDR3 totals 17 residues. Germline CDR1 is SGDLS and CDR2 is YYNGEE. The authors reverse transcribed roughly 0.5 to 1 ug RNA with random hexamers. Multiplex immunoSEQ PCR targeted 54 Vbeta and 13 Jbeta TCR beta segments. MiXCR was run by TCRdb on the immunoSEQ multiplex PCR reads, yielding one entry per CDR3 protein. The data contain over 150,000 distinct CDR3 sequences, 90% to 97% of them singletons. Input material: CD4+ T cells from PBMCs. The TCR sequence derives from a human donor with Susac syndrome. This rearrangement joins TRBV9 to TRBJ2-2; TRBD1 agrees at 12 bases. CDR3: CASSSGTGGTGTGELFF. As DNA, the CDR3 is TGTGCCAGCAGCTCCGGGACAGGGGGCACCGGGACCGGGGAGCTGTTTTTT.